Below, 18 T cell receptor beta chains from the same sample are listed, as sequenced in a study of graft-versus-host responses after intestinal transplantation. These receptors lack a known antigen. The method was immunoSEQ multiplex PCR; TCRdb's version includes in-frame clones alone and lacks a portion of them. The data show nearly 95,000 clones, with about 93% seen just once and about 2% held by the top ten. The specimen comprised unstimulated CD8+ T cells sorted from spleen or lymph node cells, sampled before intestinal transplant. The receptors derive from a human donor who received an intestinal transplant.

The chain joins TRBV23-1 to TRBJ2-1; D unresolved. TRBV23-1 is recorded as an ORF, its role being uncertain. The CDR3 sequence is 17 residues long. Trimming left V 8 bases short and J 6 bases short, with 26 bases between. Here the CDR3 reads CASRIQGAYVLINEQFF. As DNA, the CDR3 is TGCGCCAGCCGTATTCAAGGAGCCTATGTCCTAATCAATGAGCAGTTCTTC.

The chain combines TRBV19 with TRBJ1-5; 8 nucleotides line up with TRBD1. With V trimmed by 6 bases and J by 5 bases, 6 bases remained unmatched. The length of the CDR3 is 14 residues. Germline V lookup: CDR1 LNHDA, CDR2 SQIVND (reference sequence). CDR3 sequence: CASRGTGFYQPQHF. CDR3 nucleotide sequence: TGTGCCAGTAGGGGGACAGGTTTCTATCAGCCCCAGCATTTT.

The V gene is TRBV7-9, the J gene TRBJ2-1; tentatively, D is TRBD1 (6 bases). CDR1 and CDR2 from the germline V gene are SEHNR and FQNEAQ (reference sequence). This CDR3 spans 14 amino acids. Trimming removed 1 base from V and 3 bases from J, with 7 bases in between. CDR3 amino acids: CASSLEQGYNEQFF. CDR3 DNA: TGTGCCAGCAGCTTAGAACAGGGCTACAATGAGCAGTTCTTC. The full variable domain, in which reference TRBV7-9 and TRBJ2-1 provide the parts outside the CDR3, is DTGVSQNPRHKITKRGQNVTFRCDPISEHNRLYWYRQTLGQGPEFLTYFQNEAQLEKSRLLSDRFSAERPKGSFSTLEIQRTEQGDSAMYLCASSLEQGYNEQFFGPGTRLTVL.

The genes are TRBV10-1 and TRBJ2-4, with TRBD2 as a possible D gene (6 bases). Trimming cost V 3 bases and J 2 bases, with 32 bases left between them. The CDR3 consists of 22 residues. In germline, CDR1 is WNHNN, CDR2 SYGVQD (reference sequence). CDR3 DNA: TGCGCCAGCAGTGAAGGGGCCCAAGGGAGGCCCGTTAGGACTCTTCCCAAAAACATTCAGTACTTC. Its protein is CASSEGAQGRPVRTLPKNIQYF.

The V and J genes are TRBV13 and TRBJ1-2, with 11 bases fitting TRBD1. The CDR3 contains 17 residues. The V gene's germline CDR1 is PRHDT and CDR2 FYEKMQ (reference sequence). J gave up 4 bases and V 5 bases, and 12 bases lay outside the gene matches. The CDR3 bases are TGTGCCAGCAGCCCTGGACAGGGGGCCCTAACCCTCTATGGCTACACCTTC. Its translation is CASSPGQGALTLYGYTF.

The chain is built from TRBV4-3 and TRBJ2-5, with D perhaps matching TRBD1 (6 bases). The closer fit of TRBJ2-7 to the DNA end suggests the J call may be wrong. The CDR3 totals 15 residues. Germline lookup yields CDR1 LGHNA and CDR2 YSLEER. CDR3 residues: CASSQDQGFNYEQYF. The CDR3 DNA reads as TGCGCCAGCAGCCAAGATCAGGGGTTTAACTACGAGCAGTACTTC.

The V and J genes are TRBV18 and TRBJ1-6; 7 bases fit TRBD1. The germline V gene encodes CDR1 KGHSH and CDR2 LQKENI. The V gene end was trimmed by 0 bases and the J gene end by 7 bases; junction bases not matched to a gene: 3. The CDR3 contains 15 residues. The DNA for the CDR3 is TGTGCCAGCTCACCACCGTCGACAGGGAATTCACCCCTCCACTTT. Amino acid sequence: CASSPPSTGNSPLHF.

The J gene is TRBJ1-2, the V gene TRBV4-3; no clear D. V lost 0 bases and J 11 bases, leaving 16 bases between the germline ends. The length of the CDR3 is 14 residues. Germline CDR1 LGHNA, CDR2 YSLEER. The CDR3 here is CASSQDSRAGSYTF. The CDR3 DNA sequence: TGCGCCAGCAGCCAAGATTCGAGGGCAGGCTCTTACACCTTC.

The chain recombines TRBV27 with TRBJ1-1; D possibly corresponds to TRBD1 (6 bases). CDR1 and CDR2 (germline): MNHEY, SMNVEV (reference sequence). Trimming shortened V by 3 bases and J by 6 bases, and 11 bases separated the two germline ends. The CDR3 consists of 13 residues. The DNA for the CDR3 is TGTGCCAGCAGTTTTGCAGGGGCCCCTGAAGCTTTCTTT. Translated: CASSFAGAPEAFF.

The gene calls are TRBV2 and TRBJ1-1; tentatively, D is TRBD1 (5 bases). This CDR3 has 15 residues. The V end was cut by 3 bases, the J end by 5 bases, with 16 bases between. CDR1 SNHLY and CDR2 FYNNEI come from the germline V gene. The CDR3 nucleotides read TGTGCCAGCAGTGAGGTGGGCGCAGGGCAGACTGAAGCTTTCTTT. It translates to CASSEVGAGQTEAFF.

The V and J genes are TRBV10-3 and TRBJ2-3; 9 bases agree with TRBD1. The CDR3 sequence is 14 residues long. V dropped 8 bases and J dropped 4; count of bases not matched to a gene: 7. The germline V gene has CDR1 ENHRY and CDR2 SYGVKD. The CDR3 nucleotides read TGTGCCATCGGGGATACAGGGGGCCCAGATACGCAGTATTTT. The encoded protein is CAIGDTGGPDTQYF.

This sequence joins TRBV4-3 and TRBJ2-7; TRBD1 matches 7 bases. V was clipped by 0 bases and J by 2 bases; unmatched bases: 4. Germline V lookup: CDR1 LGHNA, CDR2 YSLEER. The CDR3 extends over 15 amino acids. CDR3 sequence reads: CASSQDRDSAYEQYF. Here the CDR3 DNA reads TGCGCCAGCAGCCAAGATCGGGACAGTGCCTACGAGCAGTACTTC.

The genes are TRBV19 and TRBJ2-7; TRBD2 aligns across 13 bases. V shed 6 bases, J shed 7 bases, and the junction held 9 bases outside the gene matches. This CDR3 is 15 amino acids long. Germline V gives CDR1 LNHDA, CDR2 SQIVND (reference sequence). CDR3 residues: CASSNGLAGALEQYF. The CDR3 coding sequence is TGTGCCAGTAGCAATGGACTAGCGGGGGCCCTGGAGCAGTACTTC.

This chain links TRBV19 with TRBJ1-5; D unclear. Germline loops: CDR1 LNHDA, CDR2 SQIVND (reference sequence). Trimming left V 4 bases short and J 4 bases short, with 11 bases between. This CDR3 comprises 14 residues. CDR3 bases: TGTGCCAGTAGTACCCCGGGGATTAATCAGCCCCAGCATTTT. This encodes CASSTPGINQPQHF. Combining the CDR3 with reference TRBV19 and TRBJ1-5 gives the whole variable domain DGGITQSPKYLFRKEGQNVTLSCEQNLNHDAMYWYRQDPGQGLRLIYYSQIVNDFQKGDIAEGYSVSREKKESFPLTVTSAQKNPTAFYLCASSTPGINQPQHFGDGTRLSIL.

This clone was detected a few times. V usage is TRBV6-5 and J usage is TRBJ1-1; 8 positions agree with TRBD1. The CDR3 runs to 15 residues. CDR1 and CDR2 from the germline V gene are MNHEY and SVGAGI. Trimming removed 5 bases from V and 0 bases from J; junction bases left unmatched: 5. CDR3 region: CASSHRQGMNTEAFF. CDR3 nucleotide sequence: TGTGCCAGCAGTCACCGACAGGGGATGAACACTGAAGCTTTCTTT.

This chain joins TRBV4-3 and TRBJ2-7; D is perhaps TRBD1 (6 bases). Germline V gene lookup returns CDR1 LGHNA and CDR2 YSLEER. Trimming removed 4 bases at V and 0 bases at J, with 13 bases between. CDR3 size: 15 residues. Here the CDR3 reads CASSPTPDSSYEQYF. The CDR3 DNA reads TGCGCCAGCAGCCCAACTCCGGACAGCTCCTACGAGCAGTACTTC.

V usage is TRBV19 and J usage is TRBJ2-2; 9 bases match TRBD1. The CDR3 extends over 20 amino acids. Trimming took 6 bases from V and 3 from J; bases not matched to a gene: 20. Germline V gene data show CDR1 as LNHDA and CDR2 as SQIVND (reference sequence). The CDR3 DNA follows: TGTGCCAGTAGCACCCACACCGGGACAGGGATCGTTGGCTACACCGGGGAGCTGTTTTTT. Translated: CASSTHTGTGIVGYTGELFF.

The rearrangement joins TRBV27 to TRBJ1-4; TRBD1 might be the D (5 bases). The CDR3 runs 13 residues. In germline, CDR1 is MNHEY, CDR2 SMNVEV (reference sequence). Trimming removed 6 bases from V and 3 bases from J, with 8 bases in between. CDR3: CASRGLANEKLFF. DNA for the CDR3: TGTGCCAGCAGGGGGCTCGCTAATGAAAAACTGTTTTTT.